Presented here are 20 T cell receptor beta chains from one specimen sequenced in a study of T cell repertoires in cytomegalovirus infection. One entry per CDR3 protein, called by TCRdb with MiXCR from the reads. The data show 150,000 or so distinct CDR3 sequences, about a quarter seen once. The sample comprised PBMCs. Source of these receptors: a human donor in good health (CMV status not recorded). Some clones in this sample may be carry-over from other donors' samples.

This clonotype was picked up a small number of times. This sequence joins TRBV6-5 and TRBJ2-7, with 10 positions matching TRBD2. The V gene end was trimmed by 2 bases and the J gene end by 2 bases; junction bases not matched to a gene: 0. This CDR3 region has 14 residues. Germline lookup yields CDR1 MNHEY and CDR2 SVGAGI. For the CDR3, the DNA is TGTGCCAGCAGTTACGGACTAGCGGCCTACGAGCAGTACTTC. As protein: CASSYGLAAYEQYF.

In its sample, this clonotype was seen a few times. The chain couples TRBV7-2 to TRBJ2-5; 11 nucleotides align to TRBD2. This CDR3 comprises 16 residues. Germline CDR1 is SGHTA and CDR2 is FQGNSA. After removal of 2 bases from V and 2 bases from J, the junction contained 4 bases not matched to a gene. CDR3 protein: CASSLRPSGGQETQYF. The CDR3 nucleotides read TGTGCCAGCAGCTTAAGGCCTAGCGGGGGGCAAGAGACCCAGTACTTC.

The genes are TRBV27 and TRBJ2-2, with 10 positions matching TRBD2. This CDR3 region has 16 residues. Trimming cost V 6 bases and J 0 bases; bases outside gene matches: 4. The germline V gene has CDR1 MNHEY and CDR2 SMNVEV (reference sequence). The DNA for the CDR3 is TGTGCCAGCAGCCGTGGACTAGCGGCGAACACCGGGGAGCTGTTTTTT. It specifies CASSRGLAANTGELFF.

The chain is built from TRBV7-9 and TRBJ2-7, with 7 bases matching TRBD1. With V trimmed by 5 bases and J by 6 bases, 7 bases remained unmatched. Germline V gives CDR1 SEHNR, CDR2 FQNEAQ (reference sequence). This CDR3 contains 13 residues. The CDR3 coding sequence is TGTGCCAGCAGCGTAAACGACAGGGTCGAGCAGTACTTC. This gives the protein CASSVNDRVEQYF. The full variable domain, rest sourced from reference TRBV7-9 and TRBJ2-7, is DTGVSQNPRHKITKRGQNVTFRCDPISEHNRLYWYRQTLGQGPEFLTYFQNEAQLEKSRLLSDRFSAERPKGSFSTLEIQRTEQGDSAMYLCASSVNDRVEQYFGPGTRLTVT.

This clonotype occurred a few times. CDR3 in amino acids: CASSQRTDGTEAFF. The CDR3 bases are TGTGCCAGTAGTCAAAGGACAGATGGGACTGAAGCTTTCTTT. This sequence joins TRBV19 and TRBJ1-1, with D tentatively TRBD1 (6 bases). Trimming left V 5 bases short and J 5 bases short, with 15 bases between. The V gene's germline CDR1 is LNHDA and CDR2 SQIVND (reference sequence). The length of the CDR3 is 14 residues.

This clonotype appeared a few times. The V and J genes are TRBV5-1 and TRBJ2-2, with D possibly being TRBD1 (6 bases). Trimming left V 0 bases short and J 6 bases short, with 12 bases between. Germline V gene data show CDR1 as SGHRS and CDR2 as YFSETQ. This CDR3 has 15 amino acids. The CDR3 DNA reads TGCGCCAGCAGCTTGGACCCCCCAGGGGCCGGGGAGCTGTTTTTT. It translates to CASSLDPPGAGELFF.

The rearrangement joins TRBV7-4 to TRBJ1-2; 8 nucleotides line up with TRBD1. The CDR3 spans 18 residues. Germline-derived CDR1 and CDR2 are SGHVT and SQSDAQ. V gave up 5 bases and J gave up 0 bases; unmatched junction bases: 14. CDR3 amino acids: CASSTPTVTGATNYGYTF. CDR3 sequence (DNA): TGTGCCAGCAGCACACCTACCGTGACAGGGGCGACTAACTATGGCTACACCTTC. The variable domain in full, completed from reference TRBV7-4 and TRBJ1-2, reads GAGVSQSPRYKVAKRGRDVALRCDSISGHVTLYWYRQTLGQGSEVLTYSQSDAQRDKSGRPSGRFSAERPERSVSTLKIQRTEQGDSAVYLCASSTPTVTGATNYGYTFGSGTRLTVV.

The table lists this clonotype with a few counts. CDR3 bases: TGTGCCAGCAGTGAAGAGGGTAAACCCCTCCACTTT. Residues: CASSEEGKPLHF. V and J are TRBV2 and TRBJ1-6; D is unresolved. Germline V CDR1 and CDR2: SNHLY, FYNNEI. This CDR3 contains 12 residues. Trimming pared 1 base from V and 12 bases from J, leaving 7 bases between.

The chain recombines TRBV2 with TRBJ1-2; 8 bases match TRBD1. The CDR3 consists of 13 residues. V lost 5 bases to trimming and J lost 4 bases; unmatched junction nucleotides: 3. Germline lookup yields CDR1 SNHLY and CDR2 FYNNEI. The CDR3 protein is CASSQTGAYGYTF. DNA for the CDR3: TGTGCCAGCAGTCAGACAGGGGCCTATGGCTACACCTTC. Full variable domain (outside the CDR3, taken from reference TRBV2 and TRBJ1-2): EPEVTQTPSHQVTQMGQEVILRCVPISNHLYFYWYRQILGQKVEFLVSFYNNEISEKSEIFDDQFSVERPDGSNFTLKIRSTKLEDSAMYFCASSQTGAYGYTFGSGTRLTVV.

V usage is TRBV28 and J usage is TRBJ2-7; 9 bases match TRBD2. Per germline, CDR1 MDHEN and CDR2 SYDVKM. The CDR3 loop spans 14 amino acids. Trimming cost V 3 bases and J 2 bases; bases outside gene matches: 2. The CDR3 DNA follows: TGTGCCAGCAGTTTTGGCGGGAGGGCCTACGAGCAGTACTTC. This sequence encodes CASSFGGRAYEQYF. Complete variable domain (other parts from reference TRBV28 and TRBJ2-7): DVKVTQSSRYLVKRTGEKVFLECVQDMDHENMFWYRQDPGLGLRLIYFSYDVKMKEKGDIPEGYSVSREKKERFSLILESASTNQTSMYLCASSFGGRAYEQYFGPGTRLTVT.

With respect to this clonotype: At one end the junction does not follow the germline gene, possibly because of a read error. V gene TRBV9 combines with J gene TRBJ2-2, with D perhaps TRBD2 (6 bases). The CDR3 sequence is 16 residues long. Germline CDR1 SGDLS, CDR2 YYNGEE. CDR3 protein: CASSAHTSSNTVELFF. For the CDR3, the DNA is TGTGCCAGCAGCGCCCATACTAGCTCGAACACCGTGGAGCTGTTTTTT.

In its sample, this clonotype was seen a few times. The chain carries TRBV6-5 and TRBJ2-3, with D perhaps TRBD1 (8 bases). CDR1 is MNHEY, CDR2 SVGAGI, per germline. There are 20 residues in the CDR3. With 6 bases removed from V and 7 bases from J, the gap between germline ends came to 35 bases. The CDR3 protein is CASSRTTGGRGSGVQNTQYF. The CDR3 DNA is TGTGCCAGCAGCCGTACAACAGGGGGTCGGGGAAGCGGGGTTCAGAATACGCAGTATTTT.

This rearrangement joins TRBV14 to TRBJ2-7; either TRBD1 or TRBD2 may supply D (5 bases each). Germline CDR1 SGHDN, CDR2 FVKESK. The CDR3 sequence is 14 residues long. The V gene lost 1 base and the J gene lost 3 bases, with 10 bases spanning the gap. The CDR3 sequence is CASSQAGDLYEQYF. The CDR3 DNA sequence: TGTGCCAGCAGCCAAGCCGGGGACCTCTACGAGCAGTACTTC.

The chain links TRBV12-3 or TRBV12-4 to TRBJ1-3; D unclear. The ends were cut back, 3 bases at V and 3 bases at J, with 12 bases in the middle. CDR3 length: 15 amino acids. CDR3 sequence (DNA): TGTGCCAGCAGTTTCCCCCAGGCGCTTGGAAACACCATATATTTT. Its translation: CASSFPQALGNTIYF.

V gene TRBV28 combines with J gene TRBJ1-2; TRBD1 might be the D (5 bases). Germline CDR1 and CDR2: MDHEN and SYDVKM. Trimming took 5 bases from V and 5 from J, leaving 9 bases between them. The CDR3 consists of 12 residues. CDR3 protein: CASSLDIYGYTF. DNA of the CDR3: TGTGCCAGCAGTCTGGACATTTATGGCTACACCTTC.

This chain links TRBV7-2 with TRBJ1-2; the D is unclear. The CDR3 contains 15 residues. Germline CDR1 reads SGHTA; CDR2 reads FQGNSA. Trimming stripped 10 bases from V and 4 bases from J, with 22 bases between. CDR3 amino acids: CANRYENGKIYGYTF. Written as DNA, the CDR3 is TGTGCCAACAGATATGAAAATGGCAAGATCTATGGCTACACCTTC.

The gene calls are TRBV25-1 and TRBJ1-2; TRBD1 is a possible D gene (5 bases). The germline V gene has CDR1 MGHDK and CDR2 SYGVNS. Trimming shortened V by 1 base and J by 2 bases, and 17 bases separated the two germline ends. The CDR3 runs to 17 residues. The CDR3, as DNA: TGTGCCAGCAGTGAATTGTGGCAGGGTGTTTGGAACTATGGCTACACCTTC. Translation: CASSELWQGVWNYGYTF.

This clonotype has only a few counts. V is TRBV7-3 and J is TRBJ2-3; 7 nucleotides agree with TRBD2. Per the germline V gene, CDR1 is SGHTA and CDR2 is FQGTGA. V trimming: 1 base; J trimming: 4 bases; junction bases outside the gene matches: 8. The CDR3 sequence is 16 residues long. The CDR3 loop reads CASSLSRGGGSDTQYF. In DNA form, the CDR3 reads TGTGCCAGCAGCTTAAGCCGCGGGGGTGGCTCAGATACGCAGTATTTT.

In this sample, this clonotype turned up a few times. This chain joins TRBV11-2 and TRBJ1-6; unclear D gene. Trimming took 2 bases from V and 6 from J, leaving 11 bases between them. The CDR3 covers 15 residues. Germline V gene lookup returns CDR1 SGHAT and CDR2 FQNNGV. The CDR3 protein is CASSLSGVSNSPLHF. CDR3 nucleotides: TGTGCCAGCAGCTTAAGCGGGGTGTCTAATTCACCCCTCCACTTT.

This clonotype was seen more than once but under ten times. The V gene is TRBV20-1, the J gene TRBJ2-1, with 8 bases that match TRBD2. This CDR3 is 15 amino acids long. Germline CDR1 DFQATT, CDR2 SNEGSKA (reference sequence). After removal of 0 bases from V and 6 bases from J, the junction contained 7 bases not matched to a gene. The CDR3 bases are TGCAGTGCTAGAGATCACGGGGGGGCTAGCAATGAGCAGTTCTTC. This codes for CSARDHGGASNEQFF.